The 19 T cell receptor beta chains given below trace back to one sample, sequenced in a study of breast tumors, draining lymph nodes, adjacent tissues. Samples came from axillary lymph nodes draining the breast cancer. One entry per CDR3 protein results from TCRdb running MiXCR on the multiplex PCR reads. The sample lists about 230,000 distinct CDR3 sequences; less than 40% were seen once. The sequencing input was axillary lymph node tissue. The source of these receptors is a female donor with breast cancer. Some clones in this sample may be carry-over from other donors' samples.

In its sample, this clonotype was seen many times. This chain connects TRBV5-1 to TRBJ2-7; 8 bases are a match to TRBD1. With V trimmed by 2 bases and J by 5 bases, 6 bases remained unmatched. From germline, CDR1 is SGHRS and CDR2 YFSETQ. The CDR3 spans 14 residues. In DNA, the CDR3 is TGCGCCAGCAGCTTAAAGGGACAGGCCCACGAGCAGTACTTC. It codes for CASSLKGQAHEQYF. The full variable domain, in which reference TRBV5-1 and TRBJ2-7 provide the parts outside the CDR3, is KAGVTQTPRYLIKTRGQQVTLSCSPISGHRSVSWYQQTPGQGLQFLFEYFSETQRNKGNFPGRFSGRQFSNSRSEMNVSTLELGDSALYLCASSLKGQAHEQYFGPGTRLTVT.

The gene calls are TRBV5-1 and TRBJ2-1; tentative D call: TRBD2 (6 bases). The V gene's germline CDR1 is SGHRS and CDR2 YFSETQ. V shed 3 bases and J shed 6 bases, with 13 bases lying between them. The CDR3 loop spans 14 amino acids. This CDR3 reads CASSSPLAGNEQFF. In DNA form, the CDR3 reads TGCGCCAGCAGCTCTCCACTAGCTGGCAATGAGCAGTTCTTC.

The sample holds many counts of this clonotype. V gene TRBV12-3 or TRBV12-4 combines with J gene TRBJ2-5, with a possible D match to TRBD2 (6 bases). The CDR3 is 14 amino acids. V was cut by 4 bases and J by 4 bases, with 13 bases left in between. This CDR3 reads CASSYRTKGETQYF. For the CDR3, the DNA is TGTGCCAGCAGTTATAGGACTAAGGGAGAGACCCAGTACTTC.

This clonotype has a count of ten or more. This may come from a read error, since a much larger clone is one base off. This chain links TRBV7-8 with TRBJ2-3; 15 bases are a match to TRBD2. CDR1 and CDR2 (germline): SGHVS, FQNEAQ. The CDR3 has 18 amino acids. Here the CDR3 reads CASSSGLAGGPSTHTQYF. Here the CDR3 DNA reads TGTGCCAGCAGCTCGGGACTAGCGGGAGGCCCTAGCACACATACGCAGTATTTT.

This clonotype has ten or more counts. This chain connects TRBV7-2 to TRBJ2-7; TRBD2 agrees at 11 bases. The J segment lost 4 bases and the V segment lost 2 bases, leaving 4 bases of the junction unmatched. CDR1 and CDR2 from the germline V gene are SGHTA and FQGNSA. CDR3 length: 15 amino acids. CDR3 nucleotide sequence: TGTGCCAGCAGCTTAAGACTAGCGGGAAAGTACGAGCAGTACTTC. Protein product: CASSLRLAGKYEQYF.

The rearrangement links TRBV5-1 to TRBJ2-3; a weak D match, TRBD1 (7 bases). This CDR3 contains 16 residues. From germline, CDR1 is SGHRS and CDR2 YFSETQ. Between the trimmed V and J ends, which lost 0 bases and 1 base, there was a span of 12 bases. In DNA form, the CDR3 reads TGCGCCAGCAGCTTGGTCGGCAGGGGGGGCACAGATACGCAGTATTTT. Protein product: CASSLVGRGGTDTQYF. The complete variable domain, with remaining parts taken from reference TRBV5-1 and TRBJ2-3, reads KAGVTQTPRYLIKTRGQQVTLSCSPISGHRSVSWYQQTPGQGLQFLFEYFSETQRNKGNFPGRFSGRQFSNSRSEMNVSTLELGDSALYLCASSLVGRGGTDTQYFGPGTRLTVL.

This clonotype was seen just once. This rearrangement joins TRBV7-3 to TRBJ1-1, with 8 bases matching TRBD1. CDR3 length equals 16 residues. Looked up from germline, CDR1 is SGHTA and CDR2 is FQGTGA. With V trimmed by 1 base and J by 5 bases, 9 bases remained unmatched. CDR3 residues: CASSLSPSRGQTEAFF. In DNA, the CDR3 is TGTGCCAGCAGCTTAAGTCCGAGCAGGGGGCAGACTGAAGCTTTCTTT.

This clonotype was recorded at least ten times. The gene calls are TRBV2 and TRBJ1-6; D is possibly TRBD1 (6 bases). Per germline, CDR1 SNHLY and CDR2 FYNNEI. Trimming removed 4 bases from V and 0 bases from J, with 13 bases in between. The CDR3 spans 17 residues. The CDR3 DNA is TGTGCCAGCAGTGTGGGACACCTGAGCTCCTATAATTCACCCCTCCACTTT. It specifies CASSVGHLSSYNSPLHF.

This clonotype was seen at least ten times. V and J are TRBV5-8 and TRBJ1-2, with a weak D call TRBD1 (6 bases). CDR3 length: 14 residues. V shed 0 bases and J shed 6 bases, with 12 bases lying between them. CDR1 and CDR2 from the germline V gene are SGHTS and YDEGEE. The chain's CDR3 is CASSLEGGAHGYTF. CDR3 DNA: TGTGCCAGCAGCTTGGAGGGGGGGGCGCATGGCTACACCTTC.

Many counts were recorded for this clonotype. The J gene is TRBJ2-6, the V gene TRBV7-9, with D possibly being TRBD1 (6 bases). The V gene's germline CDR1 is SEHNR and CDR2 FQNEAQ (reference sequence). Between the trimmed V and J ends, which lost 7 bases and 1 base, there was a span of 20 bases. The CDR3 has 18 amino acids. In DNA form, the CDR3 reads TGTGCCAGCATCTGGGGTACAGGGAGTGGGTCTGGGGCCAACGTCCTGACTTTC. Translation: CASIWGTGSGSGANVLTF.

V and J are TRBV7-8 and TRBJ1-6; D gene uncertain. From germline, CDR1 is SGHVS and CDR2 FQNEAQ. This CDR3 has 12 residues. V shed 2 bases and J shed 14 bases, with 10 bases lying between them. CDR3 sequence: CASSLFQVSLHF. The CDR3 DNA reads TGTGCCAGCAGCTTATTCCAGGTCTCCCTCCACTTT. Complete variable domain (other parts from reference TRBV7-8 and TRBJ1-6): GAGVSQSPRYKVAKRGQDVALRCDPISGHVSLFWYQQALGQGPEFLTYFQNEAQLDKSGLPSDRFFAERPEGSVSTLKIQRTQQEDSAVYLCASSLFQVSLHFGNGTRLTVT.

This clonotype was counted between two and nine times. A much larger clonotype is one base distant, so this may be a read error. No conserved phenylalanine or tryptophan is present at the end of the CDR3, so a read error is the likely explanation. CDR3: CASSRISGNTIYL. DNA of the CDR3: TGTGCCAGCAGCAGAATCTCTGGAAACACCATATATCTT. V usage is TRBV7-9 and J usage is TRBJ1-3; D remains unclear. Trimming pared 5 bases from V and 0 bases from J, leaving 5 bases between. Germline V gene sequence: CDR1 SEHNR, CDR2 FQNEAQ (reference sequence). The CDR3 contains 13 residues.

Many counts were recorded for this clonotype. The V gene is TRBV29-1, the J gene TRBJ2-7; 8 bases line up with TRBD1. CDR1 SQVTM and CDR2 ANQGSEA come from the germline V gene. This CDR3 is built from 13 residues. Germline trimming cut 7 bases from V and 6 bases from J; bases unmatched to any gene: 11. The CDR3 is CSATGTGLGEQYF. CDR3 nucleotides: TGCAGCGCCACTGGGACAGGCCTTGGCGAGCAGTACTTC.

In this sample, this clonotype turned up a few times. The V call is TRBV5-4, the J call TRBJ1-2; perhaps TRBD1 as D (5 bases). Trimming removed 0 bases at V and 5 bases at J, with 8 bases between. Germline V gene data show CDR1 as SGHNT and CDR2 as YYREEE (reference sequence). The CDR3 runs 13 residues. The CDR3 nucleotides read TGTGCCAGCAGCTTGGAGACAGCGTATGGCTACACCTTC. Residues: CASSLETAYGYTF.

This chain connects TRBV7-3 to TRBJ2-7; D is possibly TRBD2 (6 bases). CDR1 SGHTA and CDR2 FQGTGA come from the germline V gene. The V end was cut by 3 bases, the J end by 8 bases, with 26 bases between. This CDR3 is built from 17 residues. In nucleotides, the CDR3 is TGTGCCAGCAGCTTCTCCCCCTCTAGCGATTCCTACAATCAGCAGTACTTC. This gives the protein CASSFSPSSDSYNQQYF.

This clonotype was counted at least ten times. The chain couples TRBV5-1 to TRBJ2-1; D remains unclear. The CDR3 is made up of 12 amino acids. In germline, CDR1 is SGHRS, CDR2 YFSETQ. The V gene lost 2 bases and the J gene lost 8 bases, with 8 bases spanning the gap. CDR3 in amino acids: CASSLPRHEQFF. The CDR3 DNA reads TGCGCCAGCAGCTTACCGCGGCATGAGCAGTTCTTC. Full variable domain (remainder filled in from reference TRBV5-1 and TRBJ2-1): KAGVTQTPRYLIKTRGQQVTLSCSPISGHRSVSWYQQTPGQGLQFLFEYFSETQRNKGNFPGRFSGRQFSNSRSEMNVSTLELGDSALYLCASSLPRHEQFFGPGTRLTVL.

The chain carries TRBV6-6 and TRBJ1-4, with TRBD1 matching 7 bases. Germline V CDR1 and CDR2: MNHNY, SVGAGI (reference sequence). The CDR3 spans 14 residues. Trimming took 7 bases from V and 13 from J; bases not matched to a gene: 15. The DNA of the CDR3 is TGTGCCAGCATTCATGACAGGGTTGGTGGAAGACTGTTTTTT. Its translation is CASIHDRVGGRLFF.

At least ten counts were recorded for this clonotype. The chain is built from TRBV12-3 or TRBV12-4 and TRBJ2-5, with 8 bases lining up with TRBD1. V shed 3 bases and J 5 bases; nucleotides not matched to a gene: 11. The CDR3 covers 16 residues. The CDR3 protein is CASSFGQGSRLETQYF. The DNA of the CDR3 is TGTGCCAGCAGTTTTGGACAGGGTTCTCGCTTGGAGACCCAGTACTTC.

This chain joins TRBV18 and TRBJ2-6; D gene uncertain. CDR3 length equals 13 residues. Germline lookup yields CDR1 KGHSH and CDR2 LQKENI. Trimming cost V 3 bases and J 4 bases, with 4 bases left between them. CDR3 nucleotides: TGTGCCAGCTCACCGTGGGGGGCCAACGTCCTGACTTTC. Translating gives CASSPWGANVLTF.